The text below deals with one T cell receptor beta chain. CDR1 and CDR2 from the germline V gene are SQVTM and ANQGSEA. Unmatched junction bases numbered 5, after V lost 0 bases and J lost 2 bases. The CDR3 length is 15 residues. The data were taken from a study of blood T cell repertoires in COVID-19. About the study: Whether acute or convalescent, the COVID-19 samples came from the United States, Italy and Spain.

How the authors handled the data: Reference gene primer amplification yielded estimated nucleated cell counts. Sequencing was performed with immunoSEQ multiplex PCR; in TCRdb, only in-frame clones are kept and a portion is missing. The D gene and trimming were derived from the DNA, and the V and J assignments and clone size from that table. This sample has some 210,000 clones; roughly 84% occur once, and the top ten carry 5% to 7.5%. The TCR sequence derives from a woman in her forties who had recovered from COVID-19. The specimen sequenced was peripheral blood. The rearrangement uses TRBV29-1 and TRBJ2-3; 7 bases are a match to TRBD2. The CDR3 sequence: CSVEDQTSPTDTQYF. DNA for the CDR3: TGCAGCGTTGAAGATCAGACTAGCCCCACAGATACGCAGTATTTT.